Listed below are T cell receptor beta chains from one sample, sequenced in a study of beta chain features in type 1 diabetes. Sequencing used immunoSEQ multiplex PCR; TCRdb keeps in-frame clones, though not all of them. Of more than 300,000 clones detected, roughly 13% appear once; the ten largest clones hold roughly 0.015%. The specimen sequenced was naive CD4+ T cells from blood. All receptors come from a man aged 18 to 30 in good health. Both conserved end residues are part of each CDR3. D genes are given only for firm matches. Only part of the rows carry a size: once, few, many, or a class if the clone is expanded.

v_gene	d_gene	j_gene	abundance	CDR3nt	CDR3aa
TRBV19	NA	TRBJ2-2	few	TGTGCCAGTAGTCCCCGGGTCTACACCGGGGAGCTGTTTTTT	CASSPRVYTGELFF
TRBV6-5	NA	TRBJ2-4	few	TGTGCCAGCAGTTACGGTGGGCCGCCGGGGAACATTCAGTACTTC	CASSYGGPPGNIQYF
TRBV19	TRBD2	TRBJ2-5	NA	TGTGCCAGTGGAACTAGCGGGGGAGAGACCCAGTACTTC	CASGTSGGETQYF
TRBV7-9	NA	TRBJ2-3	few	TGTGCCAGCAGCTTGGCAGGGATCCCAGATACGCAGTATTTT	CASSLAGIPDTQYF
TRBV6-5	NA	TRBJ1-6	NA	TGTGCCAGCAGTTACTCTCAGGGCCGGAATTCACCCCTCCACTTT	CASSYSQGRNSPLHF
TRBV5-8	NA	TRBJ2-3	few	TGTGCCAGCGAAGGGCAGGGTGTTACAGATACGCAGTATTTT	CASEGQGVTDTQYF
TRBV25-1	NA	TRBJ1-2	few	TGTGCCAGCAGCCAAACTCAGGGGTATGGCTACACCTTC	CASSQTQGYGYTF
TRBV7-2	NA	TRBJ1-1	NA	TGTGCCAGCAGCTTTACAGGGTTGGGCACTGAAGCTTTCTTT	CASSFTGLGTEAFF
TRBV6-5	NA	TRBJ1-6	NA	TGTGCCAGCAGCCGTTCAAAGAACACTTCACCCCTCCACTTT	CASSRSKNTSPLHF
TRBV21-1	NA	TRBJ1-1	NA	TGTGCCAGCAGCAATCACTCCGCTAACACTGAAGCTTTCTTT	CASSNHSANTEAFF
TRBV5-1	NA	TRBJ1-1	few	TGCGCCAGCAGTTCTCAGGCGAACACTGAAGCTTTCTTT	CASSSQANTEAFF
TRBV18	NA	TRBJ2-3	few	TGTGCCAGCTCACCAGAGACAGGAGAAGATACGCAGTATTTT	CASSPETGEDTQYF
TRBV4-2	TRBD2	TRBJ2-1	NA	TGTGCCAGCAGCCAAGTTAGCGGGACACCCTACAATGAGCAGTTCTTC	CASSQVSGTPYNEQFF
TRBV28	NA	TRBJ2-5	NA	TGTGCCAGCAGTTTACTTCAAGAGACCCAGTACTTC	CASSLLQETQYF
TRBV18	TRBD1	TRBJ2-7	NA	TGTGCCAGCTCAGGACAGGGGGCGTTGGACGAGCAGTACTTC	CASSGQGALDEQYF
TRBV28	TRBD1	TRBJ1-3	NA	TGTGCCAGCAGGACAGGGCTAGGAAACACCATATATTTT	CASRTGLGNTIYF
TRBV6-6	NA	TRBJ2-7	NA	TGTGCCAGCAGTTACGCAGACTTCGAGTCCTACGAGCAGTACTTC	CASSYADFESYEQYF
TRBV27	NA	TRBJ2-1	NA	TGTGCCAGCAGACCTAAGGGAGGGGGGCATTGGCCCCGGGGAAATGAGCAGTTCTTC	CASRPKGGGHWPRGNEQFF
TRBV7-8	NA	TRBJ2-7	NA	TGTGCCAGCAGCTTAGGAGGGTCAGGGACTCTCTACGAGCAGTACTTC	CASSLGGSGTLYEQYF
TRBV7-2	TRBD2	TRBJ2-1	NA	TGTGCCAGCAGCCTCGGGACTAGCGGGAGGGAAGAGCAGTTCTTC	CASSLGTSGREEQFF
TRBV7-2	NA	TRBJ2-7	few	TGTGCCAGCAGCGCCTACAGGGAAAGCTCCTACGAGCAGTACTTC	CASSAYRESSYEQYF
TRBV10-3	TRBD1	TRBJ1-5	NA	TGTGCCATCAGCGGGGACAGTAATAGCAATCAGCCCCAGCATTTT	CAISGDSNSNQPQHF
TRBV7-9	TRBD1	TRBJ1-2	few	TGTGCCAGCAGCCTGAACAGGGGTTCTGGCTACACCTTC	CASSLNRGSGYTF
TRBV7-8	TRBD1	TRBJ2-7	once	TGTGCCAGCAGCACCCGACAGGGCAACGAGCAGTACTTC	CASSTRQGNEQYF
TRBV2	NA	TRBJ2-4	NA	TGTGCCAGCAGTGTGGGAGTCTATAAAAACATTCAGTACTTC	CASSVGVYKNIQYF
TRBV10-3	NA	TRBJ2-1	few	TGTGCCATCAGTCCTGTCGAGAACAATGAGCAGTTCTTC	CAISPVENNEQFF
TRBV5-1	TRBD1	TRBJ2-6	few	TGCGCCAGCAGCTTACGACAGGGGGAATCTGGGGCCAACGTCCTGACTTTC	CASSLRQGESGANVLTF
TRBV7-6	TRBD1	TRBJ2-7	NA	TGTGCCAGCAGCTTAGGACGTGAAACAGGGGCCTACGAGCAGTACTTC	CASSLGRETGAYEQYF
TRBV6-5	TRBD1	TRBJ2-1	few	TGTGCCAGCAGGTGGGACAGCCAAACCTACAATGAGCAGTTCTTC	CASRWDSQTYNEQFF
TRBV6-1	NA	TRBJ1-1	NA	TGTGCCAGCAGTGACCAAAGCGGCACTGAAGCTTTCTTT	CASSDQSGTEAFF
TRBV19	TRBD2	TRBJ2-1	NA	TGTGCCAGTAGTAGATTAGCGGGGGAAATATACAATGAGCAGTTCTTC	CASSRLAGEIYNEQFF
TRBV6-4	NA	TRBJ1-5	NA	TGTGCCAGCAGTGAACAGGGAAGGCAGCCCCAGCATTTT	CASSEQGRQPQHF
TRBV30	NA	TRBJ1-6	NA	TGTGCCTGGAGTGGAGGGCGTAATTCACCCCTCCACTTT	CAWSGGRNSPLHF
TRBV7-9	TRBD1	TRBJ2-3	NA	TGTGCCAGCAGCCGACCCCAGGGGGTCAACACACACGGAGATACGCAGTATTTT	CASSRPQGVNTHGDTQYF
TRBV5-6	TRBD1	TRBJ1-2	NA	TGTGCCAGCAGCTTGGTCGACAGGGGGCAGAATGGCTACACCTTC	CASSLVDRGQNGYTF
TRBV10-3	TRBD2	TRBJ2-2	NA	TGTGCCACAAGACTAGCGGAGAACACCGGGGAGCTGTTTTTT	CATRLAENTGELFF
TRBV11-2	TRBD2	TRBJ2-1	NA	TGTGCCAGCAGCCTCCTGGGCGGGGGACTTTACAATGAGCAGTTCTTC	CASSLLGGGLYNEQFF
TRBV5-1	NA	TRBJ2-1	few	TGCGCCAGCAGCTTGTCCCCCCGGACATACAAGGTCAATGAGCAGTTCTTC	CASSLSPRTYKVNEQFF
TRBV5-1	TRBD1	TRBJ2-5	few	TGCGCCAGCAGCCCCATGGGACAGGGGCTCGAGACCCAGTACTTC	CASSPMGQGLETQYF
TRBV18	TRBD1	TRBJ1-1	NA	TGTGCCAGCTCACCATCCGACAGGGGGACCACTGAAGCTTTCTTT	CASSPSDRGTTEAFF
TRBV5-1	TRBD1	TRBJ1-2	NA	TGCGCCAGCAGCTTGGCCTGGGACAGGGTGGCCTATGGCTACACCTTC	CASSLAWDRVAYGYTF
TRBV2	NA	TRBJ2-2	few	TGTGCCAGCAAGGCGGAGTACGCGAACACCGGGGAGCTGTTTTTT	CASKAEYANTGELFF
TRBV7-3	NA	TRBJ2-1	NA	TGTGCCAGCAGCTTAATGGCGGGCGGCGAGCAGTTCTTC	CASSLMAGGEQFF
TRBV5-1	NA	TRBJ1-4	NA	TGCGCCAGCAGCTTGTGGGGACTCCCTGGCGAAAAACTGTTTTTT	CASSLWGLPGEKLFF
TRBV5-1	NA	TRBJ2-3	few	TGCGCCAGCACCCGGGACATTCTCGGGGGCACAGATACGCAGTATTTT	CASTRDILGGTDTQYF
TRBV28	NA	TRBJ1-1	NA	TGTGCCAGCATTAGCCTGAACACTGAAGCTTTCTTT	CASISLNTEAFF
TRBV28	TRBD1	TRBJ2-3	few	TGTGCCAGCAGAACACTCACGGGACAGGGGACAGATACGCAGTATTTT	CASRTLTGQGTDTQYF
TRBV7-2	NA	TRBJ1-1	few	TGTGCCAGCAGCTTAGACAGGACGAACACTGAAGCTTTCTTT	CASSLDRTNTEAFF
TRBV7-9	TRBD1	TRBJ1-2	few	TGTGCCAGCAGTCAGGACAGGCAGGCTGGCTACACCTTC	CASSQDRQAGYTF
TRBV15	NA	TRBJ2-1	few	TGTGCCACCAGCAGAGATGTTTACGGACTTGAGCAGTTCTTC	CATSRDVYGLEQFF
TRBV11-2	TRBD1	TRBJ2-5	few	TGTGCCAGCAGCCCCCAGGGACAGGGTGGAGGGGAGACCCAGTACTTC	CASSPQGQGGGETQYF
TRBV9	TRBD1	TRBJ1-3	NA	TGTGCCAGCAGCCCATCCGACAGGGGGGGAAACACCATATATTTT	CASSPSDRGGNTIYF
TRBV4-2	NA	TRBJ2-1	NA	TGTGCCAGCAGCCAAGAGGGCGAGCGGGTATACAATGAGCAGTTCTTC	CASSQEGERVYNEQFF
TRBV18	TRBD1	TRBJ1-4	few	TGTGCCAGCTCACCAAGGACAGGTTCAACTAATGAAAAACTGTTTTTT	CASSPRTGSTNEKLFF
TRBV9	NA	TRBJ1-5	NA	TGTGCCAGCAGCCCTACGGCAGGGTACAATCAGCCCCAGCATTTT	CASSPTAGYNQPQHF
TRBV7-9	TRBD1	TRBJ2-4	few	TGTGCCAGCAGCTTACTAAGACAGGGGGCTGGGGCCAAAAACATTCAGTACTTC	CASSLLRQGAGAKNIQYF
TRBV30	TRBD2	TRBJ2-1	NA	TGTGCCTGGAGTGTAGGGACTAGCGGGGCCTACAATGAGCAGTTCTTC	CAWSVGTSGAYNEQFF